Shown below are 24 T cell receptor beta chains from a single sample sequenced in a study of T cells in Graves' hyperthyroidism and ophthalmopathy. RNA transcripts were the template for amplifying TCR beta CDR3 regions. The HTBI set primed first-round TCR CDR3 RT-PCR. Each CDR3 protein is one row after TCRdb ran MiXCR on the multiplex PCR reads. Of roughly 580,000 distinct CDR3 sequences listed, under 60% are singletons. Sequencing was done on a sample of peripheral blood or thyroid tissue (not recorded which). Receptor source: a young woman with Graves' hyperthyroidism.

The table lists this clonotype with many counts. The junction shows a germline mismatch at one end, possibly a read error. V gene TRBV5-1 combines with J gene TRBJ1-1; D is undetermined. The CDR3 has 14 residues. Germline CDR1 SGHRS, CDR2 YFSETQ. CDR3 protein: CASSLGGMNTEAFF. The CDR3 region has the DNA TGTGCCAGCAGCTTAGGCGGCATGAACACTGAAGCTTTCTTT.

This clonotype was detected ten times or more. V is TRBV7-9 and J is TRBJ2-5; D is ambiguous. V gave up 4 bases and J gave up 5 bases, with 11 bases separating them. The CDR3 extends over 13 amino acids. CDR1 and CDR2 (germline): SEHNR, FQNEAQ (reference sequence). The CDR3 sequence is CASSSGDWETQYF. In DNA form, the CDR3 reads TGTGCCAGCAGCTCGGGCGATTGGGAGACCCAGTACTTC.

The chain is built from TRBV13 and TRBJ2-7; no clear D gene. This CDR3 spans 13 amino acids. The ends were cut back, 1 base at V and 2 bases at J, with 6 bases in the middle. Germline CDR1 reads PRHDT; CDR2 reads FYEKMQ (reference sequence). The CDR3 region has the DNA TGTGCCAGCAGCTTAGAATCCGCCTACGAGCAGTACTTC. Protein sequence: CASSLESAYEQYF.

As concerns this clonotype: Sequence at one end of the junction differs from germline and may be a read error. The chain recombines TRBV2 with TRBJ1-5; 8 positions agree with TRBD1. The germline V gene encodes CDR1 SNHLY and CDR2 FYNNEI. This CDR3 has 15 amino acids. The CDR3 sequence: CASGADRGNFQPRHF. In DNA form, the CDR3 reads TGTGCCAGCGGCGCTGACAGGGGTAATTTTCAGCCCCGGCATTTT. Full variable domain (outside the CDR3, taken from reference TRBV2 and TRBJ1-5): EPEVTQTPSHQVTQMGQEVILRCVPISNHLYFYWYRQILGQKVEFLVSFYNNEISEKSEIFDDQFSVERPDGSNFTLKIRSTKLEDSAMYFCASGADRGNFQPRHFGDGTRLSIL.

Here the CDR3 DNA reads TGTGCCAGCAGCTTGGGGTGGCAGGGGAACACCATATATTTT. It specifies CASSLGWQGNTIYF. V is TRBV7-6 and J is TRBJ1-3, with D tentatively TRBD1 (6 bases). There are 14 residues in the CDR3. The V end was cut by 3 bases, the J end by 7 bases, with 13 bases between. Germline CDR1 SGHVS, CDR2 FNYEAQ. Filled out from reference TRBV7-6 and TRBJ1-3, the complete variable domain reads GAGVSQSPRYKVTKRGQDVALRCDPISGHVSLYWYRQALGQGPEFLTYFNYEAQQDKSGLPNDRFSAERPEGSISTLTIQRTEQRDSAMYRCASSLGWQGNTIYFGEGSWLTVV.

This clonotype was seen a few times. The CDR3 DNA reads TGCGCCAGCAGCTTGGCCAAGTTCAGCTACTATGGCTACACCTTC. This gives the protein CASSLAKFSYYGYTF. This chain uses TRBV5-1 with TRBJ1-2; D not certain. Germline-derived CDR1 and CDR2 are SGHRS and YFSETQ. Trimming pared 0 bases from V and 3 bases from J, leaving 12 bases between. This CDR3 has 15 amino acids.

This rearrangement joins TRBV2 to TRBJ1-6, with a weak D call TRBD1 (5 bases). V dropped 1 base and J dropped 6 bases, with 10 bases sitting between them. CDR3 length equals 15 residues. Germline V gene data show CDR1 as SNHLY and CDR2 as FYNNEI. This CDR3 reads CASSEGWRGNSPLHF. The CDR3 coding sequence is TGTGCCAGCAGTGAAGGGTGGAGGGGTAATTCACCCCTCCACTTT.

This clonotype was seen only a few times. The CDR3 DNA follows: TGTGCCAGTAGTATACTCGGGAGCTCCTACGAGCAGTACTTC. As protein: CASSILGSSYEQYF. The chain combines TRBV19 with TRBJ2-7, with D perhaps TRBD2 (6 bases). V was clipped by 2 bases and J by 0 bases, with 8 bases between them. CDR1 is LNHDA, CDR2 SQIVND, per germline (reference sequence). The CDR3 has 14 residues.

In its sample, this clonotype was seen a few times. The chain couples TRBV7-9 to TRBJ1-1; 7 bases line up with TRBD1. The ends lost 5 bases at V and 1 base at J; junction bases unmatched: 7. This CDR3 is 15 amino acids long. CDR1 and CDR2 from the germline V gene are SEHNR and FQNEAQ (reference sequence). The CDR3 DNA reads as TGTGCCAGCAGCCCTCGGGAGGGGGCGAACACTGAAGCTTTCTTT. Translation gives CASSPREGANTEAFF.

The CDR3 sequence is CASSLDLGGWNTGELFF. The CDR3 DNA is TGTGCCAGCAGCTTAGATTTGGGCGGGTGGAACACCGGGGAGCTGTTTTTT. The chain is built from TRBV11-2 and TRBJ2-2; possible D gene TRBD2, 5 bases. The CDR3 has 17 amino acids. Germline V CDR1 and CDR2: SGHAT, FQNNGV. The ends were cut back, 0 bases at V and 1 base at J, with 12 bases in the middle.

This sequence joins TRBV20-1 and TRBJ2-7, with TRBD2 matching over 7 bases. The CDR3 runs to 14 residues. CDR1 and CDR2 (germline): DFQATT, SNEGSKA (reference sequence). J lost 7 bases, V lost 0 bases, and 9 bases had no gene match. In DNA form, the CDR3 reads TGCAGTGCTAGAGATGTGGGGACGGGAGGAGAGCAGTACTTC. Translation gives CSARDVGTGGEQYF.

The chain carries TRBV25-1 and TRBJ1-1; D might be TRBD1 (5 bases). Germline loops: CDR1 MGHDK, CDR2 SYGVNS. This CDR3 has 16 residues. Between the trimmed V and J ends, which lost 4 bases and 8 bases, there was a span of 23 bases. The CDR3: CASSARGLRDELEAFF. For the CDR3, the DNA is TGTGCCAGCAGTGCTAGAGGACTTCGGGACGAACTCGAAGCTTTCTTT.

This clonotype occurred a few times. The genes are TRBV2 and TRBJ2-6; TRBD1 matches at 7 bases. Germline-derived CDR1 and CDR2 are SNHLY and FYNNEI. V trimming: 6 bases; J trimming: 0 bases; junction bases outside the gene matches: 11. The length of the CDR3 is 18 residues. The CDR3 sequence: CASRPDGTAYSGANVLTF. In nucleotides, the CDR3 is TGTGCCAGCAGGCCCGACGGGACAGCCTACTCTGGGGCCAACGTCCTGACTTTC.

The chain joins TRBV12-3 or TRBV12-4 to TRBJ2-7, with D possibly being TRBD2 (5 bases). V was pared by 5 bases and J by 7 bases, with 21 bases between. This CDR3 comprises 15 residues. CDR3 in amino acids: CASSPKREGRIEQYF. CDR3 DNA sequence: TGTGCCAGCAGTCCGAAACGGGAAGGGCGGATAGAGCAGTACTTC.

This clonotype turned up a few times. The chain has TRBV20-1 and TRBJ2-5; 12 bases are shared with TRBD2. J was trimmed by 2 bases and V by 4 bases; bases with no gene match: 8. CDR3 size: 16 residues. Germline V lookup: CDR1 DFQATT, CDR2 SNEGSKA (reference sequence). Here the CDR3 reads CSANASGRAGQETQYF. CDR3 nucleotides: TGCAGTGCTAATGCTAGCGGGAGGGCAGGGCAAGAGACCCAGTACTTC.

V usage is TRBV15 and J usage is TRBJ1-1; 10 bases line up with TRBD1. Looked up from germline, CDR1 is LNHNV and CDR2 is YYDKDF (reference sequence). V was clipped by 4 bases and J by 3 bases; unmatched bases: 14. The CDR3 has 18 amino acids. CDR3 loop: CATSIPGTGDVADTEAFF. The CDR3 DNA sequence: TGTGCCACCAGCATCCCCGGGACAGGGGACGTTGCGGACACTGAAGCTTTCTTT.

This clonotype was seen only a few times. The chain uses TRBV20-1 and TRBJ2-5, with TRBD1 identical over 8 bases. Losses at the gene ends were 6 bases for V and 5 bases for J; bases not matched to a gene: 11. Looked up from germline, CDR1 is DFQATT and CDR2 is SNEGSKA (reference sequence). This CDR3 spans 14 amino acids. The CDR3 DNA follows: TGCAGTGCCCCAGGGGGCGCGGCTGGGGAGACCCAGTACTTC. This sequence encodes CSAPGGAAGETQYF.

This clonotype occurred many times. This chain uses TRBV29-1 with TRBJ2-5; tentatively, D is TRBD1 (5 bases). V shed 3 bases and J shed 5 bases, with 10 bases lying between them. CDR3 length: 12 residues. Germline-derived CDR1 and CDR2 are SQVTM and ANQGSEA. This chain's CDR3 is CSVDKGRETQYF. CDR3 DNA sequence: TGCAGCGTTGACAAGGGGCGTGAGACCCAGTACTTC.

Here the CDR3 reads CASSLNPDFNQPQHF. The CDR3 DNA reads as TGTGCCAGCAGCCTAAATCCAGATTTCAATCAGCCCCAGCATTTT. The chain has TRBV14 and TRBJ1-5; D is undetermined. Per germline, CDR1 SGHDN and CDR2 FVKESK. V was pared by 4 bases and J by 3 bases, with 13 bases between. This CDR3 is built from 15 residues.

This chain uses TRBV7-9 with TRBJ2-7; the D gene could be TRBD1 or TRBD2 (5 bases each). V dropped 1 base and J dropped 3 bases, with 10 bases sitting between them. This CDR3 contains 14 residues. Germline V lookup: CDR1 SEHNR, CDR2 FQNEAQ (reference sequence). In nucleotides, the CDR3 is TGTGCCAGCAGCTTAGAACAGGCGGGCTACGAGCAGTACTTC. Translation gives CASSLEQAGYEQYF.

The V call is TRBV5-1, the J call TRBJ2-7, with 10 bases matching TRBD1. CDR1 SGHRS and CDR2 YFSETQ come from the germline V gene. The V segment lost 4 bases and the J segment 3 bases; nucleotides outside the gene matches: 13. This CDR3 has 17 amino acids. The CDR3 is CASSSRQGAALSYEQYF. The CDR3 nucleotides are TGCGCCAGCAGCAGCAGACAGGGGGCCGCTTTAAGCTACGAGCAGTACTTC. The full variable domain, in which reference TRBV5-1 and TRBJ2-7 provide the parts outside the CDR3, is KAGVTQTPRYLIKTRGQQVTLSCSPISGHRSVSWYQQTPGQGLQFLFEYFSETQRNKGNFPGRFSGRQFSNSRSEMNVSTLELGDSALYLCASSSRQGAALSYEQYFGPGTRLTVT.

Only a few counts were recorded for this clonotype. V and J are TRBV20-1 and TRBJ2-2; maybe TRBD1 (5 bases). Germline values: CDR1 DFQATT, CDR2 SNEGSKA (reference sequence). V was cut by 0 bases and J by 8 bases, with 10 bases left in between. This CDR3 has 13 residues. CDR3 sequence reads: CSARDSGHGELFF. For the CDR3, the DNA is TGCAGTGCTAGAGATTCAGGACATGGGGAGCTGTTTTTT.

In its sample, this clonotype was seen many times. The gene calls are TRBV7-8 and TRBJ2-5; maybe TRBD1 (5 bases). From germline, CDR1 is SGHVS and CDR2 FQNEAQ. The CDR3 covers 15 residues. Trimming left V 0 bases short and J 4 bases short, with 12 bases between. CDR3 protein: CASSLAGRVGETQYF. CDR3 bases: TGTGCCAGCAGCTTAGCCGGCAGGGTCGGAGAGACCCAGTACTTC.

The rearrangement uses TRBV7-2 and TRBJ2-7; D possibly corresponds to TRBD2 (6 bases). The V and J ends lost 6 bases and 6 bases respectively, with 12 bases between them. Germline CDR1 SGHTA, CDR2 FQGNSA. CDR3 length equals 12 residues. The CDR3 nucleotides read TGTGCCAGCAGTGGATACGGGGGCGAGCAGTACTTC. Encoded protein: CASSGYGGEQYF.